These 23 T cell receptor beta chains originate from one sample sequenced in a study of shared T cell receptors in the human thymus. Sequencing used immunoSEQ multiplex PCR; TCRdb keeps in-frame clones, though not all of them. The sample carries about 660,000 clones, roughly 90% recorded once. These data also formed part of another study, on human thymus T cells.

The sample was thymocytes. The receptors shown here come from a boy under two years old with a congenital heart defect.

This clone has a handful of counts. This sequence joins TRBV4-3 and TRBJ2-1, with TRBD2 identical over 11 bases. The J segment lost 2 bases and the V segment lost 6 bases, leaving 9 bases of the junction unmatched. The CDR3 extends over 17 amino acids. Germline V gene data show CDR1 as LGHNA and CDR2 as YSLEER. CDR3 sequence reads: CASRKGLAGLTYNEQFF. DNA for the CDR3: TGCGCCAGCAGGAAAGGACTAGCGGGTTTAACCTACAATGAGCAGTTCTTC.

The J gene is TRBJ2-1, the V gene TRBV4-3; tentatively, D is TRBD1 (6 bases). The CDR3 totals 13 residues. Germline V gene sequence: CDR1 LGHNA, CDR2 YSLEER. V lost 2 bases to trimming and J lost 8 bases, with 10 bases between them. The CDR3 sequence is CASSQTGIDEQFF. The CDR3 DNA reads as TGCGCCAGCAGCCAAACAGGGATCGATGAGCAGTTCTTC.

CDR3 sequence (DNA): TGTGCCAGCAGTGAAGTTGGCTGGGATGAGGGTGAGCAGTTCTTC. The encoded protein is CASSEVGWDEGEQFF. The V and J genes are TRBV2 and TRBJ2-1, with a tentative D call TRBD2 (5 bases). CDR1 is SNHLY, CDR2 FYNNEI, per germline. This CDR3 is built from 15 residues. Trimming took 1 base from V and 9 from J, leaving 16 bases between them.

The rearrangement links TRBV27 to TRBJ1-1; D gene ambiguous. Trimming shortened V by 4 bases and J by 5 bases, and 8 bases separated the two germline ends. This CDR3 is built from 12 residues. Per germline, CDR1 MNHEY and CDR2 SMNVEV (reference sequence). DNA for the CDR3: TGTGCCAGCAGTTCCCGGTTGACTGAAGCTTTCTTT. Amino acids: CASSSRLTEAFF.

The chain couples TRBV28 to TRBJ2-7, with D unresolved. The germline gives CDR1 MDHEN, CDR2 SYDVKM. The CDR3 has 14 amino acids. The germline V and J ends were trimmed by 3 bases and 2 bases, with 11 bases remaining between them. The DNA for the CDR3 is TGTGCCAGCAGTTTGAGGCAGTTCCCCTACGAGCAGTACTTC. It is translated as CASSLRQFPYEQYF.

This chain joins TRBV18 and TRBJ1-1, with D possibly being TRBD1 (5 bases). Trimming pared 5 bases from V and 3 bases from J, leaving 13 bases between. Per the germline V gene, CDR1 is KGHSH and CDR2 is LQKENI. The CDR3 has 14 residues. The CDR3 is CASSSGLEDTEAFF. The DNA for the CDR3 is TGTGCCAGCTCATCAGGGTTAGAGGACACTGAAGCTTTCTTT. Full variable domain (rest looked up from reference TRBV18 and TRBJ1-1): NAGVMQNPRHLVRRRGQEARLRCSPMKGHSHVYWYRQLPEEGLKFMVYLQKENIIDESGMPKERFSAEFPKEGPSILRIQQVVRGDSAAYFCASSSGLEDTEAFFGQGTRLTVV.

This rearrangement joins TRBV30 to TRBJ1-2; 8 nucleotides line up with TRBD1. This CDR3 spans 18 amino acids. CDR1 is GTSNPN, CDR2 SVGIG, per germline (reference sequence). With 0 bases clipped from V and 0 bases from J, the junction kept 12 bases outside the gene matches. The CDR3 sequence is CAWSVSRDRRVANYGYTF. CDR3 DNA: TGTGCCTGGAGTGTCTCAAGGGACAGGAGGGTCGCTAACTATGGCTACACCTTC.

The chain recombines TRBV27 with TRBJ2-1; no clear D gene. This CDR3 comprises 11 residues. The ends were cut back, 3 bases at V and 7 bases at J, with 4 bases in the middle. The V gene's germline CDR1 is MNHEY and CDR2 SMNVEV (reference sequence). The CDR3 bases are TGTGCCAGCAGTTTGTCGAATGAGCAGTTCTTC. Its protein is CASSLSNEQFF.

The chain uses TRBV7-8 and TRBJ2-7, with no clear D. CDR3 length: 12 residues. Trimming left V 1 base short and J 5 bases short, with 6 bases between. Germline values: CDR1 SGHVS, CDR2 FQNEAQ. The CDR3 loop is CASSLVQDEQYF. CDR3 nucleotide sequence: TGTGCCAGCAGCTTAGTGCAGGACGAGCAGTACTTC.

J is TRBJ2-7 and V is TRBV28, with TRBD1 identical over 8 bases. The CDR3 sequence is 16 residues long. Germline values: CDR1 MDHEN, CDR2 SYDVKM. J was trimmed by 1 base and V by 1 base; bases with no gene match: 6. The CDR3 DNA sequence: TGTGCCAGCAGTTTATATTCGGGGGACAGGTCCTACGAGCAGTACTTC. This gives the protein CASSLYSGDRSYEQYF.

The table lists this clone with a count of one. The chain couples TRBV27 to TRBJ1-1; D not resolved. Trimming removed 4 bases from V and 1 base from J, with 16 bases in between. This CDR3 is 16 amino acids long. Germline assignment: CDR1 MNHEY and CDR2 SMNVEV (reference sequence). For the CDR3, the DNA is TGTGCCAGCAGTTCGAGGGCCACAAGGAAGAACACTGAAGCTTTCTTT. Protein product: CASSSRATRKNTEAFF.

V gene TRBV4-1 combines with J gene TRBJ2-3; 8 bases match TRBD2. The V gene's germline CDR1 is MGHRA and CDR2 YSYEKL. The CDR3 is 18 residues long. Losses at the gene ends were 5 bases for V and 2 bases for J; bases not matched to a gene: 15. CDR3 protein: CASSKRGGGYSNTDTQYF. The CDR3, as DNA: TGCGCCAGCAGCAAACGGGGGGGAGGGTATAGTAACACAGATACGCAGTATTTT.

The J gene is TRBJ2-7, the V gene TRBV4-1; 14 bases line up with TRBD2. Germline CDR1 is MGHRA and CDR2 is YSYEKL. The CDR3 has 18 residues. V gave up 3 bases and J gave up 4 bases; unmatched junction bases: 11. CDR3 sequence reads: CASSQTRLAGGPLYEQYF. CDR3 bases: TGCGCCAGCAGCCAGACCCGACTAGCGGGAGGGCCTCTATACGAGCAGTACTTC.

Regarding this clone: Within the sample, other DNA sequences also encode this same CDR3. The CDR3: CASTFLAGGYNEQFF. Here the CDR3 DNA reads TGTGCCAGCACCTTCTTAGCGGGGGGCTACAATGAGCAGTTCTTC. The chain joins TRBV27 to TRBJ2-1, with TRBD2 identical over 10 bases. Germline V gene lookup returns CDR1 MNHEY and CDR2 SMNVEV (reference sequence). This CDR3 region has 15 residues. Losses at the gene ends were 7 bases for V and 3 bases for J; bases not matched to a gene: 6.

The rearrangement joins TRBV4-1 to TRBJ2-1; 9 bases are a match to TRBD2. Unmatched junction bases numbered 15, after V lost 4 bases and J lost 5 bases. The CDR3 runs to 18 residues. In germline, CDR1 is MGHRA, CDR2 YSYEKL. In DNA, the CDR3 is TGCGCCAGCAGCCCTCGCTGGGCGGGAGGGCCAGGAAACAATGAGCAGTTCTTC. This sequence encodes CASSPRWAGGPGNNEQFF.

The CDR3 protein is CASSESGAQFF. CDR3 in DNA: TGTGCCAGCAGTGAATCGGGAGCGCAGTTCTTC. This rearrangement joins TRBV6-1 to TRBJ2-1, with D maybe TRBD2 (6 bases). In germline, CDR1 is MNHNS, CDR2 SASEGT. V was clipped by 2 bases and J by 12 bases, with 8 bases between them. The CDR3 totals 11 residues.

A single count supports this clone. V usage is TRBV6-1 and J usage is TRBJ2-7; D perhaps matches TRBD2 (6 bases). The CDR3 sequence is 16 residues long. The germline V and J ends were trimmed by 0 bases and 0 bases, with 12 bases remaining between them. Per the germline V gene, CDR1 is MNHNS and CDR2 is SASEGT. In nucleotides, the CDR3 is TGTGCCAGCAGTGAAGCGGAGGGGATTAGCTCCTACGAGCAGTACTTC. It encodes CASSEAEGISSYEQYF.

This chain links TRBV6-1 with TRBJ2-7; 12 positions match TRBD1. CDR1 MNHNS and CDR2 SASEGT come from the germline V gene. The length of the CDR3 is 15 residues. V trimming: 5 bases; J trimming: 3 bases; junction bases outside the gene matches: 5. The CDR3 bases are TGTGCCAGCAGTCCCGGGACAGGGGGCATCTACGAGCAGTACTTC. Amino acids: CASSPGTGGIYEQYF.

This chain connects TRBV6-1 to TRBJ2-6; weak D call: TRBD2 (5 bases). This CDR3 has 18 amino acids. Germline values: CDR1 MNHNS, CDR2 SASEGT. The V end was cut by 3 bases, the J end by 1 base, with 16 bases between. CDR3 nucleotide sequence: TGTGCCAGCAGTGACTTCCCATATCGGGATTCTGGGGCCAACGTCCTGACTTTC. Its translation: CASSDFPYRDSGANVLTF.

V gene TRBV30 combines with J gene TRBJ1-3; D call uncertain. Trimming took off 7 bases at V and 4 bases at J, with 26 bases between the two ends. Germline V gene lookup returns CDR1 GTSNPN and CDR2 SVGIG (reference sequence). The CDR3 length is 17 residues. This chain's CDR3 is CAFQSQVKGVGGNTIYF. The CDR3 nucleotides read TGTGCCTTCCAGAGTCAGGTTAAGGGAGTGGGCGGAAACACCATATATTTT.

J is TRBJ2-7 and V is TRBV28; the D gene is possibly TRBD2 (6 bases). Deletions cut 5 bases from V and 5 bases from J, with 16 bases between. The CDR3 is 14 amino acids. The germline V gene has CDR1 MDHEN and CDR2 SYDVKM. In nucleotides, the CDR3 is TGTGCCAGCAGTACAGACGGGAGAGTCGACGAGCAGTACTTC. It is translated as CASSTDGRVDEQYF.

The CDR3 DNA sequence: TGCGCCAGCAGCTTAAGCGGAGAGCCTTACGAGCAGTACTTC. Translation: CASSLSGEPYEQYF. The rearrangement uses TRBV5-1 and TRBJ2-7, with a tentative D call TRBD2 (5 bases). V lost 2 bases to trimming and J lost 4 bases, with 13 bases between them. The CDR3 contains 14 residues. Germline CDR1 is SGHRS and CDR2 is YFSETQ.

The chain is built from TRBV28 and TRBJ2-5; TRBD2 matches 9 bases. The V gene's germline CDR1 is MDHEN and CDR2 SYDVKM. CDR3 size: 15 residues. Losses at the gene ends were 3 bases for V and 5 bases for J; bases not matched to a gene: 7. The CDR3 here is CASSFWREGPETQYF. The CDR3 DNA is TGTGCCAGCAGTTTCTGGCGGGAGGGCCCGGAGACCCAGTACTTC. The full variable domain, completed using reference TRBV28 and TRBJ2-5, is DVKVTQSSRYLVKRTGEKVFLECVQDMDHENMFWYRQDPGLGLRLIYFSYDVKMKEKGDIPEGYSVSREKKERFSLILESASTNQTSMYLCASSFWREGPETQYFGPGTRLLVL.